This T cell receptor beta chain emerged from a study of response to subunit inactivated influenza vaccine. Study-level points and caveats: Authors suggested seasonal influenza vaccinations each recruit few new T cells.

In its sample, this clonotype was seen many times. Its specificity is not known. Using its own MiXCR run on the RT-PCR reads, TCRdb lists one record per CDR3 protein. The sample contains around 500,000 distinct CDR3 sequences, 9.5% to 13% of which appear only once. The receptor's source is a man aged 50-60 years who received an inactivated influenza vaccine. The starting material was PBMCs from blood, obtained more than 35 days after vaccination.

CDR3 sequence reads: CASSFRGGKTGELFF. The CDR3 region has the DNA TGTGCCAGCAGCTTTCGGGGGGGCAAGACCGGGGAGCTGTTTTTT. The chain links TRBV12-3 or TRBV12-4 to TRBJ2-2, with 8 bases aligning to TRBD2. Trimming at V came to 6 bases and at J to 5 bases, leaving 8 bases not matched to a gene. This CDR3 region has 15 residues.